Sequencing of this T cell receptor beta chain was carried out in a study of control samples from healthy donors and cancer patients (dated by TCRdb to 2018 to 2021). Library method: the immunoSEQ multiplex PCR assay. TCRdb provides this immuneACCESS table in a form limited to in-frame rearrangements. Some clones are lacking; in checked studies, under half of them reflect an unresolved V gene, and why the rest are absent is not known. This sample holds about 150,000 clones; roughly 93% were observed only once. Roughly 2.3% of the sample lies in the top ten. CDR1 is given as KGHSH and CDR2 as LQKENI, both from the germline V gene. V is shortened by 1 base, J by 0 bases, and the region joining them spans 19 bases. Inclusive of the bounding cysteine and phenylalanine, the CDR3 is 19 residues long. The CDR3 DNA has 57 bases and is translated from base 1. To note about this clone: Its antigen has not been determined. There are no base qualities to consult, and no much larger clone falls within one base.

The rearrangement combines TRBV18 with TRBJ1-3; no D gene is confidently identified. This receptor was identified in a man in his forties or fifties in good health. Sequenced sample: blood. The bases are TGTGCCAGCTCACCACGCAGCTCTCCCGTATCATCCTCTGGAAACACCATATATTTT. Translated, this gives CASSPRSSPVSSSGNTIYF.